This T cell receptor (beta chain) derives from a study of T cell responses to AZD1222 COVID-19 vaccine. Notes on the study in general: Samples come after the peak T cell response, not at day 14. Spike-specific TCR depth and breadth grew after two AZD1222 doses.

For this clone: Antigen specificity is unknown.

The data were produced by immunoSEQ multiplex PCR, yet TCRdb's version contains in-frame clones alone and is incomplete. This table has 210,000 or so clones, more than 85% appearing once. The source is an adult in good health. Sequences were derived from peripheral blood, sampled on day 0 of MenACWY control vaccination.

The CDR3, as DNA: TGTGCCAGTTCACCCGGGACAAAATCCTCCTACGAGCAGTACTTC. Its translation is CASSPGTKSSYEQYF. The rearrangement joins TRBV19 to TRBJ2-7; weak D call: TRBD1 (6 bases). Trimming cost V 8 bases and J 0 bases, with 17 bases left between them. Germline CDR1 reads LNHDA; CDR2 reads SQIVND (reference sequence). CDR3 size: 15 residues.